The clone carrying this T cell receptor beta chain was counted only a few times. This record belongs to a study of blood T cells in healthy people across ages. Trimming removed 6 bases at V and 8 bases at J, with 16 bases between. CDR1 is SGHVS and CDR2 is FNYEAQ in the germline V gene. The CDR3 sequence is 14 residues long. The authors ran a second PCR of about 7 to 11 cycles using a sample-barcoded 5' primer and a J-beta primer mix. Via MiXCR, TCRdb re-called the 5' RACE reads, giving one row per CDR3 protein. The table records roughly 930,000 distinct CDR3 sequences, approximately 49% of them present only once.

The sequence was obtained from a man aged 25 to 40 in good health. This chain connects TRBV7-6 to TRBJ1-4; D gene unclear. The source material was blood. This CDR3 reads CASSPQESGEKLFF. The DNA for the CDR3 is TGTGCCAGCAGTCCTCAGGAATCCGGCGAAAAACTGTTTTTT.